This note documents a single T cell receptor (beta chain) sequence. This entry comes from a study of shared clonotypes between healthy human individuals. Here immunoSEQ multiplex PCR was the method, and the copy in TCRdb shows in-frame clones only, minus some. Found here are some 95,000 clones, 60% to 75% of them singletons; the top ten hold approximately 50%. Donors had no recently reported acute infections or vaccinations and were HIV-negative. This clonotype was sampled from a man aged 30 to 45 in good health. The material sequenced was memory CD8+ T cells sorted from blood. Subset meaning: CD45RO+ cells pooled with CCR7-negative TemRA cells.

CDR3 loop: CSVRKEGSGSINTGELFF. DNA for the CDR3: TGCAGCGTCCGAAAAGAAGGTAGCGGCTCAATTAACACCGGGGAGCTGTTTTTT. The chain couples TRBV29-1 to TRBJ2-2; possible D gene TRBD2, 6 bases. The V end lost 6 bases, the J end lost 2 bases, and 25 bases lay between the germline ends. Germline V gene data show CDR1 as SQVTM and CDR2 as ANQGSEA. There are 18 residues in the CDR3.